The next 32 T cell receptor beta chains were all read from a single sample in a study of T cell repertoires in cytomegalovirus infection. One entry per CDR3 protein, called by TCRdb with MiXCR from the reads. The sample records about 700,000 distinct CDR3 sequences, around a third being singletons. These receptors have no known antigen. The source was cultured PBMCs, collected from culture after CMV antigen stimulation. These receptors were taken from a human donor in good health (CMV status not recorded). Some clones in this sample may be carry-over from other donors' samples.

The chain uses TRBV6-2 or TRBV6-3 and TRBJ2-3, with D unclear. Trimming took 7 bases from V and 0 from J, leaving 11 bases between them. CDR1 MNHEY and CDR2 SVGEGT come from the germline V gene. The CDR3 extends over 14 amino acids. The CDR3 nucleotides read TGTGCCAGCAAAACGGGTCCTAGCACAGATACGCAGTATTTT. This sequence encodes CASKTGPSTDTQYF.

This chain's CDR3 is CSATDIMNTEAFF. The CDR3 coding sequence is TGCAGTGCTACGGACATAATGAACACTGAAGCTTTCTTT. The V and J genes are TRBV20-1 and TRBJ1-1; D is possibly TRBD1 (5 bases). Trimming removed 4 bases from V and 0 bases from J, with 9 bases in between. Germline values: CDR1 DFQATT, CDR2 SNEGSKA (reference sequence). The CDR3 runs 13 residues.

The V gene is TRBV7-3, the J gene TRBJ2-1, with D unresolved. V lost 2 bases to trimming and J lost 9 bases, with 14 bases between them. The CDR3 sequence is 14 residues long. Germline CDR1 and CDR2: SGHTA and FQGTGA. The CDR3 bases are TGTGCCAGCAGCTTATCCGGGTTGGTTGGTGAGCAGTTCTTC. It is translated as CASSLSGLVGEQFF.

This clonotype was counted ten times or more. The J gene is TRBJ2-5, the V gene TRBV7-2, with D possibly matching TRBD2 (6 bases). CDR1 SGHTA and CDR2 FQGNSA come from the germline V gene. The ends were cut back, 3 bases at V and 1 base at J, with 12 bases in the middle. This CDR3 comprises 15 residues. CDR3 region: CASSFYGTGQETQYF. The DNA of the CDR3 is TGTGCCAGCAGCTTTTACGGGACTGGCCAAGAGACCCAGTACTTC.

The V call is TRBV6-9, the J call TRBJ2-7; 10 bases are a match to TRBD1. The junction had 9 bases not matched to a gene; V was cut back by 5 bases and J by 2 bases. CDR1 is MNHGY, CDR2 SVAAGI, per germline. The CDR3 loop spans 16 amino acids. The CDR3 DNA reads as TGTGCCAGCAGTCCCAGGGGGACAGGGGTTACCTACGAGCAGTACTTC. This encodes CASSPRGTGVTYEQYF.

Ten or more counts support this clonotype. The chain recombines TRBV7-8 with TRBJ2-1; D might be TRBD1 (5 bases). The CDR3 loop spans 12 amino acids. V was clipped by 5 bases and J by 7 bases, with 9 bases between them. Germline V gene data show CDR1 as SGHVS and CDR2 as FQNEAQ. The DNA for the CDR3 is TGTGCCAGCAGCCCAGGGTGGAATGAGCAGTTCTTC. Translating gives CASSPGWNEQFF.

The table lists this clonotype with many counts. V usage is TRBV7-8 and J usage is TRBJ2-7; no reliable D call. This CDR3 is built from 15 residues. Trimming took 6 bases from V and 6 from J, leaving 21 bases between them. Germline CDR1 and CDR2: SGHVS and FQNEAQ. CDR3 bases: TGTGCCAGCAGACTCGGAAGGGTCTCGGTGGGCGAGCAGTACTTC. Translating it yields CASRLGRVSVGEQYF.

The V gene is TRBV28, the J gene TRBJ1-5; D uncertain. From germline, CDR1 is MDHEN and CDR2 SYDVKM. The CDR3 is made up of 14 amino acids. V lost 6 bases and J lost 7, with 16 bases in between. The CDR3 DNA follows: TGTGCCAGCAGATCTAGACATGAAGGCCAGCCCCAGCATTTT. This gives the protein CASRSRHEGQPQHF.

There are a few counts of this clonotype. Here the CDR3 DNA reads TGTGCTAGCGGGCCCGACAGTAACGGGCAGTACGAGCAGTACTTC. Translated, it gives CASGPDSNGQYEQYF. V is TRBV12-5 and J is TRBJ2-7, with D possibly being TRBD1 (5 bases). Trimming shortened V by 9 bases and J by 4 bases, and 22 bases separated the two germline ends. Germline CDR1 LGHNT, CDR2 FRNRAP. This CDR3 contains 15 residues.

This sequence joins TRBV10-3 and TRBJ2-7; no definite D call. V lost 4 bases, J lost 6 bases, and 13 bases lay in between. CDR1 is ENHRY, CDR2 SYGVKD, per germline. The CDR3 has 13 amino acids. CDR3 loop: CAISVAPLSEQYF. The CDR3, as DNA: TGTGCCATCAGTGTCGCTCCCCTCTCCGAGCAGTACTTC.

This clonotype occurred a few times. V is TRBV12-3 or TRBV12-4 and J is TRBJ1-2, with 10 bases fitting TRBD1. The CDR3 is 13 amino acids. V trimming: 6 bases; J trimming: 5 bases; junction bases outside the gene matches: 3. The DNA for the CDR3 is TGTGCCAGCAGGGGGACAGGGGCTTATGGCTACACCTTC. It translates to CASRGTGAYGYTF.

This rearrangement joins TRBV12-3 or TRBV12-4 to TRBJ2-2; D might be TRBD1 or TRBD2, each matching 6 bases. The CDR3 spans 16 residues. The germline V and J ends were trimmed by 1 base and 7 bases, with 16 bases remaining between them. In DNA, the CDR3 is TGTGCCAGCAGTTTAGTCCATGGGGGGCTGGGCGGGGAGCTGTTTTTT. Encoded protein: CASSLVHGGLGGELFF.

In nucleotides, the CDR3 is TGTGCCAGCAGGCTAGCGGGGCAGCACAATGAGCAGTTCTTC. As protein: CASRLAGQHNEQFF. This rearrangement joins TRBV27 to TRBJ2-1; 9 positions agree with TRBD2. Losses at the gene ends were 6 bases for V and 5 bases for J; bases not matched to a gene: 5. This CDR3 has 14 residues. Germline lookup yields CDR1 MNHEY and CDR2 SMNVEV (reference sequence).

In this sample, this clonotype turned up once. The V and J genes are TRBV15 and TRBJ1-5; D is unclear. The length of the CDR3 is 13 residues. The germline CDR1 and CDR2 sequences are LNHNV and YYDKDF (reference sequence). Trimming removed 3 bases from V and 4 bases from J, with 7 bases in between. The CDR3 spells CATSRVRNQPQHF. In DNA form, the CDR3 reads TGTGCCACCAGCAGGGTGAGAAATCAGCCCCAGCATTTT. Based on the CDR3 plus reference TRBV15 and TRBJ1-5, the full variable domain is DAMVIQNPRYQVTQFGKPVTLSCSQTLNHNVMYWYQQKSSQAPKLLFHYYDKDFNNEADTPDNFQSRRPNTSFCFLDIRSPGLGDTAMYLCATSRVRNQPQHFGDGTRLSIL.

The CDR3 is CASSQTGGEGNTIYF. CDR3 sequence (DNA): TGTGCCAGCAGCCAAACAGGGGGCGAAGGAAACACCATATATTTT. The chain carries TRBV7-9 and TRBJ1-3; 9 positions match TRBD1. V shed 5 bases and J 4 bases; nucleotides not matched to a gene: 6. CDR1 and CDR2 (germline): SEHNR, FQNEAQ (reference sequence). The CDR3 is made up of 15 amino acids. The whole variable domain, filled in from reference TRBV7-9 and TRBJ1-3, reads DTGVSQNPRHKITKRGQNVTFRCDPISEHNRLYWYRQTLGQGPEFLTYFQNEAQLEKSRLLSDRFSAERPKGSFSTLEIQRTEQGDSAMYLCASSQTGGEGNTIYFGEGSWLTVV.

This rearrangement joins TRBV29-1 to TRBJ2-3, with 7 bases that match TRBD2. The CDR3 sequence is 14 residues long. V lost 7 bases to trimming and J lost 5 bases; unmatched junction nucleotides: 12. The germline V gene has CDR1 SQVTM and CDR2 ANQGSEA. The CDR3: CSGKSGVRGDTQYF. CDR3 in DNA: TGCAGCGGGAAAAGCGGGGTCCGCGGAGATACGCAGTATTTT.

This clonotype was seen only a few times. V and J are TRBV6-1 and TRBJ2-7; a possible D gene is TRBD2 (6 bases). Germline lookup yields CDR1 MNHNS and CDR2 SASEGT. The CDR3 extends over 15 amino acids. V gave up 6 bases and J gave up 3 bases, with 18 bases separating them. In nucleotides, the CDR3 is TGTGCCAGCAGCCGCGCCCTGGGGGGATACTACGAGCAGTACTTC. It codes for CASSRALGGYYEQYF.

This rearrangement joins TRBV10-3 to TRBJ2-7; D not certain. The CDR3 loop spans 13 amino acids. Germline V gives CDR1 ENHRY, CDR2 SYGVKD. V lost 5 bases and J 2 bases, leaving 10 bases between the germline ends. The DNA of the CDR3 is TGTGCCATCAGTTTTTCCACTACCTACGAGCAGTACTTC. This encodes CAISFSTTYEQYF.

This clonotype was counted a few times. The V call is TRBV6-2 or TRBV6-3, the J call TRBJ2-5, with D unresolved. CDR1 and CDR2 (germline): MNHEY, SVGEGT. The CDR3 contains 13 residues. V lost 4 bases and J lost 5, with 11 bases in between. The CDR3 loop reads CASSWARRETQYF. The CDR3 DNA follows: TGTGCCAGCAGTTGGGCCCGTCGTGAGACCCAGTACTTC.

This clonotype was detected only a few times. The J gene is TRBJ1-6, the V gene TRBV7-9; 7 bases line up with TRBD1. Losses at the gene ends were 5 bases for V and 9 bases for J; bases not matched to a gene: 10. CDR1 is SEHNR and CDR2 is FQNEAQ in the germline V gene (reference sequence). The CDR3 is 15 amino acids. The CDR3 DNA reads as TGTGCCAGCAGCCGCAGAAGGGACAGAATTTCACCCCTCCACTTT. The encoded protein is CASSRRRDRISPLHF.

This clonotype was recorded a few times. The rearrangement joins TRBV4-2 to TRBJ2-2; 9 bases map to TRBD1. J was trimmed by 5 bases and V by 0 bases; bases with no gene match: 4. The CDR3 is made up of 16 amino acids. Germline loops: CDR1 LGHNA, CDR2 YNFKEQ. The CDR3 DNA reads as TGTGCCAGCAGCCAAGAGGGACAGGGTCGAACCGGGGAGCTGTTTTTT. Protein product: CASSQEGQGRTGELFF.

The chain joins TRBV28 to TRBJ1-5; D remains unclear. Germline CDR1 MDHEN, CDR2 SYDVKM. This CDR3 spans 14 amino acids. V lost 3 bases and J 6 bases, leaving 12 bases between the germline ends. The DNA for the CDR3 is TGTGCCAGCAGTTTGACCGGGGTCTTTCAGCCCCAGCATTTT. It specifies CASSLTGVFQPQHF.

The CDR3 spells CASSRGTGSPLHF. DNA of the CDR3: TGTGCCAGCAGTCGGGGGACGGGATCACCCCTCCACTTT. J is TRBJ1-6 and V is TRBV6-1; tentatively, D is TRBD1 (5 bases). CDR1 MNHNS and CDR2 SASEGT come from the germline V gene. The CDR3 loop spans 13 amino acids. V was shortened by 5 bases and J by 10 bases, with 12 bases between the two germline ends.

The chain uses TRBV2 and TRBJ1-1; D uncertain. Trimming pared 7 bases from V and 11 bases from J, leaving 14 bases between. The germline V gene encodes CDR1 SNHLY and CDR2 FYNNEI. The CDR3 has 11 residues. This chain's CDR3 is CASKTPRGAFF. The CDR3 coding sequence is TGTGCCAGCAAGACACCCCGAGGCGCTTTCTTT.

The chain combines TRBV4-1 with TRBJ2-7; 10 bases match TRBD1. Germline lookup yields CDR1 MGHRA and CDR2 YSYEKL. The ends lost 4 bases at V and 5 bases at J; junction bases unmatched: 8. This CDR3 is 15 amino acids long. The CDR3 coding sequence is TGCGCCAGCAGCCCGGCCGGGACAGGGGTGGACGAGCAGTACTTC. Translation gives CASSPAGTGVDEQYF.

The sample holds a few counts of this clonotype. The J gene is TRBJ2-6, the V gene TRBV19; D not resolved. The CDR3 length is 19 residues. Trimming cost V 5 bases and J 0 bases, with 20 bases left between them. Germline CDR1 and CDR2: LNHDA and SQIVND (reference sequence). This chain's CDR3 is CASSARGVSPDSGANVLTF. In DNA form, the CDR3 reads TGTGCCAGTAGTGCCCGAGGAGTCTCCCCTGACTCTGGGGCCAACGTCCTGACTTTC.

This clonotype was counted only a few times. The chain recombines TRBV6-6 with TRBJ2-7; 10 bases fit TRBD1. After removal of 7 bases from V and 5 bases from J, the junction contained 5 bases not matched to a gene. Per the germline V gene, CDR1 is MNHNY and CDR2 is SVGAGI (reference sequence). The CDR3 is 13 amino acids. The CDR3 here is CASKRQGADEQYF. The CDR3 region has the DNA TGTGCCAGCAAGAGACAGGGGGCCGACGAGCAGTACTTC.

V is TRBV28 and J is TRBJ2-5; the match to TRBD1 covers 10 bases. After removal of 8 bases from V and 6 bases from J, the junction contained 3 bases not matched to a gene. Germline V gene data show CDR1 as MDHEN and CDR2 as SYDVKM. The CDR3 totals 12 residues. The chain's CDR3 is CASRQGAKTQYF. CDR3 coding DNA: TGTGCCAGCCGACAGGGGGCTAAGACCCAGTACTTC.

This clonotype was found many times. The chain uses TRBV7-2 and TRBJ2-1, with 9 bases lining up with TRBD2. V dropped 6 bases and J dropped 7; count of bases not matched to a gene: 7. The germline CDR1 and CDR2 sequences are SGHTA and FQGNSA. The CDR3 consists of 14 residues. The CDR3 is CASSYAGGLNEQFF. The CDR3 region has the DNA TGTGCCAGCAGTTATGCGGGGGGGCTTAATGAGCAGTTCTTC.

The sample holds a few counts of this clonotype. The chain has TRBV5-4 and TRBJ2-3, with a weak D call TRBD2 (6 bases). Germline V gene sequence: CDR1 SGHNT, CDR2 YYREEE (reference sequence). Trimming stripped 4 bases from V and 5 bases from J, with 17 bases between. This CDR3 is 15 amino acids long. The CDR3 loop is CASSIGTPGGDTQYF. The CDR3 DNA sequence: TGTGCCAGCAGCATAGGGACTCCCGGGGGAGATACGCAGTATTTT.

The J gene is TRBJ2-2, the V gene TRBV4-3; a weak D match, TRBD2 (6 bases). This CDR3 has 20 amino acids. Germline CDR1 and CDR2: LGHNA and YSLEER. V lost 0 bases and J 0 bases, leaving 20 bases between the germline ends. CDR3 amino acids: CASSQEFMASDNSNTGELFF. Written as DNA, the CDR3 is TGCGCCAGCAGCCAAGAGTTTATGGCTAGCGACAACTCGAACACCGGGGAGCTGTTTTTT.

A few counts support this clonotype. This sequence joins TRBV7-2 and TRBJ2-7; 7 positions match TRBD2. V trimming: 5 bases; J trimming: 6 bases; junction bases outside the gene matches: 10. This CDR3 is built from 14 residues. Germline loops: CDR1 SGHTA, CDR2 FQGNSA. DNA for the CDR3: TGTGCCAGCAGCCTCGGACTAGGCGCGGGCGAGCAGTACTTC. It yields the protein CASSLGLGAGEQYF.